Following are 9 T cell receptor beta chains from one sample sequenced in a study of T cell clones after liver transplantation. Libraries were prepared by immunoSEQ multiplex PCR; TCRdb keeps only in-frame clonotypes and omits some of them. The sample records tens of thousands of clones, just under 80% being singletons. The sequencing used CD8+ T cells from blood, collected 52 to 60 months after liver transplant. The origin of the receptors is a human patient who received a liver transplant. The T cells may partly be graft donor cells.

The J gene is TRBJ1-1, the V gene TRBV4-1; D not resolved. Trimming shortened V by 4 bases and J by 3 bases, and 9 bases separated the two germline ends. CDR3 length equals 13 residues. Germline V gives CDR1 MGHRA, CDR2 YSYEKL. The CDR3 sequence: CASSPGLDTEAFF. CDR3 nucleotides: TGCGCCAGCAGCCCAGGACTCGACACTGAAGCTTTCTTT.

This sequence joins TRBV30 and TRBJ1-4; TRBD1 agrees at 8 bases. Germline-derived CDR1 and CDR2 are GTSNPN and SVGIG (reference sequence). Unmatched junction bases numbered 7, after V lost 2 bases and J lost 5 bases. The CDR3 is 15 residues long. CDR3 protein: CAWSLTGGSNEKLFF. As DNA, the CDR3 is TGTGCCTGGAGTTTAACAGGGGGTTCAAATGAAAAACTGTTTTTT.

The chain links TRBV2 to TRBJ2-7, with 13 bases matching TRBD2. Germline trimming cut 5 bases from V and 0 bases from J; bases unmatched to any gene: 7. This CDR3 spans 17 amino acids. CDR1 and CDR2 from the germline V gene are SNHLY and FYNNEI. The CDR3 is CASSLTSGGLSSYEQYF. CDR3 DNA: TGTGCCAGCAGTTTGACTAGCGGGGGGCTCTCCTCCTACGAGCAGTACTTC.

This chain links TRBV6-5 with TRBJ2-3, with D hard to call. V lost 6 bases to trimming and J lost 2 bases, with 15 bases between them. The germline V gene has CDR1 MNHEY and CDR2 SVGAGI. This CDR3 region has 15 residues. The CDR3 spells CASSWANPPTDTQYF. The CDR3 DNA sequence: TGTGCCAGCAGCTGGGCCAACCCCCCCACAGATACGCAGTATTTT.

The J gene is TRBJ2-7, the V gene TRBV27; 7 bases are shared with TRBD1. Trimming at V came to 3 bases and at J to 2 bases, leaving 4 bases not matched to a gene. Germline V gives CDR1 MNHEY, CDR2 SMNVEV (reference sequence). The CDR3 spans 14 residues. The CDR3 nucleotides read TGTGCCAGCAGTTTGTACAGGGGACCCTACGAGCAGTACTTC. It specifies CASSLYRGPYEQYF.

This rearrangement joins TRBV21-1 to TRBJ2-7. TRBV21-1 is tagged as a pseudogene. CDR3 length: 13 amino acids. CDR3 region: CASRGRPPYEQYF. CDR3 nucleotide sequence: TGTGCCAGCAGAGGACGGCCCCCCTACGAGCAGTACTTC.

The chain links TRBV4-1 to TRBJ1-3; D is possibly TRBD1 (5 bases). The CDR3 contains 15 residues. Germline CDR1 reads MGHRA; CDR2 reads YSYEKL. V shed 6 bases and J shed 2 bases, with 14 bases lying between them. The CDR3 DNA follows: TGCGCCAGCAGAAGGGGACCCGCAACTGGAAACACCATATATTTT. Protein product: CASRRGPATGNTIYF.

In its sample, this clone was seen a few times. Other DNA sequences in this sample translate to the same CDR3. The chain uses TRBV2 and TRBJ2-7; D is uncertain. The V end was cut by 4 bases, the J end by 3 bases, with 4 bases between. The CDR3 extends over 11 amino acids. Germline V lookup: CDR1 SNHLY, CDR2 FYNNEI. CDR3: CASSGGYEQYF. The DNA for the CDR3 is TGTGCCAGCAGTGGGGGCTACGAGCAGTACTTC.

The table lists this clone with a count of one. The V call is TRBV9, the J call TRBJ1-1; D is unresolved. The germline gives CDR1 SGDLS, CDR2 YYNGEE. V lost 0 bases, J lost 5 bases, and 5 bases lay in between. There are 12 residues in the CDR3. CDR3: CASSVGGTEAFF. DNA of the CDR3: TGTGCCAGCAGCGTAGGGGGAACTGAAGCTTTCTTT.